What follows are 8 T cell receptor beta chains derived from one specimen sequenced in a study of T cell responses to AZD1222 COVID-19 vaccine (dated by TCRdb to the early 2020s). Library preparation employed the immunoSEQ multiplex PCR assay. TCRdb carries this immuneACCESS record with in-frame sequences only. Its versions omit some clonotypes, under half of them owing to an unresolved V gene in the studies checked, with the rest unexplained. The table for this sample lists approximately 180,000 clones; around 94% of them were counted only once. The ten largest clones add up to 2.6% of the sample. The time point label here, explained by the study, means: baseline before first vaccination. Sequencing used peripheral blood, obtained on day 0 of AZD1222 vaccination. The receptors here all came from an adult in good health.

The J gene is TRBJ2-7, the V gene TRBV25-1; TRBD2 might be the D (6 bases). Trimming cost V 6 bases and J 6 bases, with 15 bases left between them. The length of the CDR3 is 13 residues. Germline V gives CDR1 MGHDK, CDR2 SYGVNS. The DNA of the CDR3 is TGTGCCAGCAGGAAGGAAGGTAGCGGCGAGCAGTACTTC. Protein sequence: CASRKEGSGEQYF.

The chain combines TRBV2 with TRBJ2-1; 8 bases are shared with TRBD2. After removal of 6 bases from V and 3 bases from J, the junction contained 1 base not matched to a gene. CDR3 size: 13 residues. Germline CDR1 reads SNHLY; CDR2 reads FYNNEI. The CDR3 region is CASSGTSYNEQFF. CDR3 coding DNA: TGTGCCAGCAGCGGGACTAGCTACAATGAGCAGTTCTTC.

This clone was counted between two and nine times. J is TRBJ2-6 and V is TRBV6-5; D call uncertain. The CDR3 totals 14 residues. CDR1 MNHEY and CDR2 SVGAGI come from the germline V gene. V lost 7 bases to trimming and J lost 6 bases, with 13 bases between them. The CDR3 DNA reads as TGTGCCAGCATAAAGGGAAGCGAGGCCAACGTCCTGACTTTC. It is translated as CASIKGSEANVLTF.

This clone has only one observation. J is TRBJ1-1 and V is TRBV6-1; D perhaps matches TRBD1 (5 bases). Trimming took 0 bases from V and 5 from J, leaving 10 bases between them. Germline V gene sequence: CDR1 MNHNS, CDR2 SASEGT. This CDR3 is 14 amino acids long. CDR3 nucleotide sequence: TGTGCCAGCAGTGAAGCCGGGAGGGGTACTGAAGCTTTCTTT. This gives the protein CASSEAGRGTEAFF.

The V and J genes are TRBV6-5 and TRBJ2-5; 8 bases agree with TRBD2. Germline values: CDR1 MNHEY, CDR2 SVGAGI. The CDR3 runs 13 residues. V lost 8 bases to trimming and J lost 1 base; unmatched junction nucleotides: 3. The CDR3 bases are TGTGCCAGCGGGACTAGGCCCCAAGAGACCCAGTACTTC. It specifies CASGTRPQETQYF.

The chain recombines TRBV28 with TRBJ2-7, with TRBD2 matching over 9 bases. Per the germline V gene, CDR1 is MDHEN and CDR2 is SYDVKM. The V and J ends lost 2 bases and 4 bases, in that order; junction bases with no gene match: 21. The CDR3 runs 20 residues. As DNA, the CDR3 is TGTGCCAGCAGTTTAAATCCTTGGTCGGGCAGGGCGCGGGGGGGATACGAGCAGTACTTC. Protein product: CASSLNPWSGRARGGYEQYF.

The V and J genes are TRBV29-1 and TRBJ1-4; TRBD1 agrees at 9 bases. V gave up 7 bases and J gave up 8 bases; unmatched junction bases: 11. In germline, CDR1 is SQVTM, CDR2 ANQGSEA. The CDR3 spans 14 residues. CDR3 sequence: CSAGGGTGYEKLFF. The CDR3 DNA reads as TGCAGCGCCGGGGGCGGGACAGGGTACGAAAAACTGTTTTTT.

The chain employs TRBV6-5 and TRBJ1-2; 9 bases are shared with TRBD1. The germline V gene has CDR1 MNHEY and CDR2 SVGAGI. The CDR3 consists of 15 residues. J lost 4 bases, V lost 6 bases, and 9 bases had no gene match. CDR3 region: CASSPPDRGGYGYTF. DNA of the CDR3: TGTGCCAGCAGCCCCCCGGACAGGGGCGGCTATGGCTACACCTTC.